These T cell receptor beta chains were read from a single sample in a study of identical twins. Each CDR3 protein is one row after TCRdb ran MiXCR on the 5' RACE reads. The sample holds over 600,000 distinct CDR3 sequences, 20% to 25% seen once. A further study also used this sample, focusing on T cells expressing NK-cell markers.

The sample consisted of PBMCs. Receptors originate from a woman aged 18-30 years in good health. The CDR3 runs from the conserved cysteine through the conserved F or W. Each record gives: D gene, J gene, clone size, V gene, CDR3 protein, CDR3 DNA. The D gene is left open where the match is weak. Clone size appears in some rows only: once, few, many, or a class for an expanded clone.

d_gene: TRBD2
j_gene: TRBJ2-1
abundance: -
v_gene: TRBV4-3
CDR3aa: CASSQAASGSVNEQFF
CDR3nt: TGCGCCAGCAGCCAGGCGGCTAGCGGGAGTGTGAATGAGCAGTTCTTC

d_gene: -
j_gene: TRBJ2-3
abundance: -
v_gene: TRBV2
CDR3aa: CASSENPGTGTDTQYF
CDR3nt: TGTGCCAGCAGTGAAAACCCCGGGACTGGCACAGATACGCAGTATTTT

d_gene: -
j_gene: TRBJ1-3
abundance: -
v_gene: TRBV20-1
CDR3aa: CSARGQAFSGNTIYF
CDR3nt: TGCAGTGCTAGAGGGCAAGCCTTCTCTGGAAACACCATATATTTT

d_gene: TRBD2
j_gene: TRBJ2-5
abundance: -
v_gene: TRBV20-1
CDR3aa: CSAPGTSAVLETQYF
CDR3nt: TGCAGTGCTCCTGGGACTAGTGCAGTCTTAGAGACCCAGTACTTC

d_gene: -
j_gene: TRBJ2-6
abundance: few
v_gene: TRBV29-1
CDR3aa: CSVISSSGANVLTF
CDR3nt: TGCAGCGTTATCTCGAGCTCTGGGGCCAACGTCCTGACTTTC

d_gene: -
j_gene: TRBJ2-3
abundance: few
v_gene: TRBV5-6
CDR3aa: CASSDLSTDTQYF
CDR3nt: TGTGCCAGCAGCGATTTATCCACAGATACGCAGTATTTT

d_gene: TRBD1
j_gene: TRBJ2-5
abundance: few
v_gene: TRBV20-1
CDR3aa: CSARVPGGIETQYF
CDR3nt: TGCAGTGCTAGAGTTCCAGGGGGAATAGAGACCCAGTACTTC

d_gene: TRBD2
j_gene: TRBJ2-7
abundance: -
v_gene: TRBV7-2
CDR3aa: CASSPMPGLVSYEQYF
CDR3nt: TGTGCCAGCAGTCCTATGCCGGGACTAGTTTCCTACGAGCAGTACTTC

d_gene: -
j_gene: TRBJ2-2
abundance: -
v_gene: TRBV11-3
CDR3aa: CASSLYGTNTGELFF
CDR3nt: TGTGCCAGCAGCTTGTACGGGACTAACACCGGGGAGCTGTTTTTT

d_gene: -
j_gene: TRBJ2-7
abundance: many
v_gene: TRBV20-1
CDR3aa: CSARGKEYEQYF
CDR3nt: TGCAGTGCTAGAGGGAAAGAGTACGAGCAGTACTTC

d_gene: -
j_gene: TRBJ1-2
abundance: -
v_gene: TRBV20-1
CDR3aa: CSARGTLVYGYTF
CDR3nt: TGCAGTGCTAGAGGTACCCTCGTCTATGGCTACACCTTC

d_gene: -
j_gene: TRBJ2-7
abundance: few
v_gene: TRBV12-3/TRBV12-4
CDR3aa: CASSFRIGISEQYF
CDR3nt: TGTGCCAGCAGTTTCAGGATCGGGATTTCCGAGCAGTACTTC